This T cell receptor (beta chain) was profiled in a study of blood T cell repertoires in COVID-19. Study context: Spain, Italy and the United States supplied samples that represented acute and convalescent COVID-19. Sources were T cells, B-cell-depleted T cells, or PBMCs; the material itself was cDNA or gDNA.

How the authors handled the data: Researchers report that nucleated cell counts were estimated from reference gene primer amplification. Assay: immunoSEQ multiplex PCR; the TCRdb copy retains only in-frame clones and omits some. That table supplies the V and J calls and clone size; D and trimming were determined from the DNA. The sample has fewer than 250,000 clones, roughly 83% seen once. Seattle patient enrollment occurred during active infection, with longitudinal follow-up thereafter. The CDR3 covers 17 residues. Germline V gene data show CDR1 as LNHDA and CDR2 as SQIVND (reference sequence). V was trimmed by 3 bases and J by 4 bases, leaving 21 bases between them.

Material for sequencing was peripheral blood. This clonotype originated in a woman of 80 years or more with COVID-19, enrolled during active disease. The chain recombines TRBV19 with TRBJ2-5; D may be TRBD1 (6 bases). CDR3 in DNA: TGTGCCAGTAGTATTTCTCTTTCCCCGACAGGAACAGAGACCCAGTACTTC. This encodes CASSISLSPTGTETQYF.